This entry lists 15 T cell receptor beta chains sequenced from one sample in a study of blood T cell repertoires in COVID-19. Here immunoSEQ multiplex PCR was the method, and the copy in TCRdb shows in-frame clones only, minus some. The data hold approximately 190,000 clones, with approximately 86% observed a single time. The sequenced sample was peripheral blood. The receptors were gathered from a man between 65 and 80 years old with active or convalescent COVID-19.

This clone appeared a few times. The chain's CDR3 is CASSPNTGTLDSPLHF. CDR3 nucleotides: TGTGCCAGCTCACCCAACACAGGGACGTTAGATTCACCCCTCCACTTT. V and J are TRBV18 and TRBJ1-6; D perhaps matches TRBD1 (6 bases). This CDR3 has 16 amino acids. The V gene's germline CDR1 is KGHSH and CDR2 LQKENI. V shed 3 bases and J shed 8 bases, with 17 bases lying between them.

V and J are TRBV6-5 and TRBJ2-1, with 8 bases identical to TRBD2. Germline V gene data show CDR1 as MNHEY and CDR2 as SVGAGI. CDR3 length: 14 residues. V shed 5 bases, J shed 7 bases, and the junction held 7 bases outside the gene matches. CDR3 in amino acids: CASSPGIAGNEQFF. CDR3 bases: TGTGCCAGCAGTCCGGGGATAGCGGGAAATGAGCAGTTCTTC.

The rearrangement joins TRBV28 to TRBJ1-2; possible D gene TRBD1, 6 bases. This CDR3 has 12 residues. Between the trimmed V and J ends, which lost 6 bases and 4 bases, there was a span of 9 bases. Germline-derived CDR1 and CDR2 are MDHEN and SYDVKM. CDR3 bases: TGTGCCAGCAGAGGGGGTAGCTATGGCTACACCTTC. Translation gives CASRGGSYGYTF.

This chain links TRBV9 with TRBJ2-2, with 8 nucleotides matching TRBD2. The CDR3 runs to 17 residues. V gave up 4 bases and J gave up 4 bases; unmatched junction bases: 12. Germline V gives CDR1 SGDLS, CDR2 YYNGEE. The CDR3, as DNA: TGTGCCAGCAGCAGAGACCCCCGGCGGGAGGTCACCGGGGAGCTGTTTTTT. As protein: CASSRDPRREVTGELFF.

V is TRBV29-1 and J is TRBJ2-7; no definite D call. Germline CDR1 and CDR2: SQVTM and ANQGSEA. Trimming pared 7 bases from V and 0 bases from J, leaving 10 bases between. This CDR3 has 12 residues. CDR3 bases: TGCAGCGCCGCGGTGGGCTCCTACGAGCAGTACTTC. This gives the protein CSAAVGSYEQYF.

The J gene is TRBJ1-3, the V gene TRBV11-3; the D is unclear. From germline, CDR1 is SGHNT and CDR2 YENEEA. This CDR3 spans 13 amino acids. Trimming removed 3 bases from V and 4 bases from J, with 7 bases in between. This chain's CDR3 is CASSLSRGNTIYF. The CDR3 DNA reads TGTGCCAGCAGCTTGTCCAGGGGAAACACCATATATTTT.

This sequence joins TRBV5-1 and TRBJ1-3; D ambiguous. This CDR3 comprises 15 residues. V was clipped by 0 bases and J by 0 bases, with 7 bases between them. Per the germline V gene, CDR1 is SGHRS and CDR2 is YFSETQ. The CDR3 sequence is CASSLAPSSGNTIYF. CDR3 bases: TGCGCCAGCAGCTTGGCACCGAGCTCTGGAAACACCATATATTTT.

The chain joins TRBV4-3 to TRBJ1-2; 7 nucleotides match TRBD1. Trimming cost V 1 base and J 1 base; bases outside gene matches: 3. There are 15 residues in the CDR3. Germline-derived CDR1 and CDR2 are LGHNA and YSLEER. CDR3 nucleotides: TGCGCCAGCAGCCAAGGACAGGGCCTTAACTATGGCTACACCTTC. Translating it yields CASSQGQGLNYGYTF.

The chain is built from TRBV10-2 and TRBJ1-5; D ambiguous. CDR1 WSHSY and CDR2 SAAADI come from the germline V gene. Trimming removed 4 bases from V and 7 bases from J, with 8 bases in between. CDR3 size: 12 residues. In nucleotides, the CDR3 is TGCGCCAGCAGTGCCGGGTCCCAGCCCCAGCATTTT. Amino acids: CASSAGSQPQHF.

The chain joins TRBV5-1 to TRBJ2-7; 7 nucleotides line up with TRBD1. V lost 4 bases, J lost 2 bases, and 6 bases stayed unmatched. The CDR3 covers 14 residues. Germline V lookup: CDR1 SGHRS, CDR2 YFSETQ. DNA for the CDR3: TGCGCCAGCAGCCCCCCGGGACAGACCTACGAGCAGTACTTC. It yields the protein CASSPPGQTYEQYF. The entire variable domain, with the rest obtained from reference TRBV5-1 and TRBJ2-7, is as follows: KAGVTQTPRYLIKTRGQQVTLSCSPISGHRSVSWYQQTPGQGLQFLFEYFSETQRNKGNFPGRFSGRQFSNSRSEMNVSTLELGDSALYLCASSPPGQTYEQYFGPGTRLTVT.

The chain carries TRBV30 and TRBJ1-2; 7 bases map to TRBD1. This CDR3 is built from 13 residues. The V gene end was trimmed by 2 bases and the J gene end by 6 bases; junction bases not matched to a gene: 6. Per the germline V gene, CDR1 is GTSNPN and CDR2 is SVGIG (reference sequence). The CDR3 loop reads CAWSQNRGDGYTF. The CDR3 DNA follows: TGTGCCTGGAGTCAAAACAGGGGAGATGGCTACACCTTC.

V gene TRBV11-2 combines with J gene TRBJ2-3, with a tentative D call TRBD2 (6 bases). The CDR3 has 16 amino acids. CDR1 is SGHAT, CDR2 FQNNGV, per germline. Trimming took 5 bases from V and 0 from J, leaving 15 bases between them. In DNA form, the CDR3 reads TGTGCCAGCAGCACTAGTAGCGGAGCTAGCACAGATACGCAGTATTTT. Its protein product is CASSTSSGASTDTQYF.

This rearrangement joins TRBV4-3 to TRBJ2-2; TRBD1 matches 8 bases. V shed 2 bases and J 2 bases; nucleotides not matched to a gene: 7. CDR1 and CDR2 from the germline V gene are LGHNA and YSLEER. The CDR3 has 17 amino acids. CDR3 sequence reads: CASSQPRGQPNTGELFF. The CDR3 bases are TGCGCCAGCAGCCAACCCAGGGGGCAGCCAAACACCGGGGAGCTGTTTTTT.

This chain joins TRBV5-1 and TRBJ2-1, with D possibly being TRBD1 (6 bases). V was shortened by 4 bases and J by 0 bases, with 17 bases between the two germline ends. The CDR3 has 17 residues. Looked up from germline, CDR1 is SGHRS and CDR2 is YFSETQ. The CDR3 sequence: CASSPLRQASSYNEQFF. In DNA, the CDR3 is TGCGCCAGCAGCCCCCTTAGACAGGCTAGCTCCTACAATGAGCAGTTCTTC.

The chain couples TRBV30 to TRBJ2-2; perhaps TRBD2 as D (5 bases). V was clipped by 0 bases and J by 1 base, with 12 bases between them. The CDR3 sequence is 16 residues long. The germline V gene has CDR1 GTSNPN and CDR2 SVGIG (reference sequence). The CDR3 is CAWSVRLGVNTGELFF. CDR3 nucleotide sequence: TGTGCCTGGAGTGTACGGCTGGGAGTGAACACCGGGGAGCTGTTTTTT.